Shown below are 19 T cell receptor beta chains from a single sample sequenced in a study of blood T cell repertoires in COVID-19. TCRdb's table, derived via immunoSEQ multiplex PCR, lists solely in-frame clones and lacks some. The table includes under 300,000 clones, approximately 82% detected once. Input material: peripheral blood. These receptors were collected from a man aged 25 to 40 who had recovered from COVID-19.

This chain uses TRBV9 with TRBJ2-6, with D perhaps TRBD1 (5 bases). Germline CDR1 reads SGDLS; CDR2 reads YYNGEE. The V gene lost 3 bases and the J gene lost 2 bases, with 9 bases spanning the gap. CDR3 length: 15 residues. CDR3 residues: CASSATRAGANVLTF. The CDR3, as DNA: TGTGCCAGCAGCGCCACCAGGGCTGGGGCCAACGTCCTGACTTTC.

This chain connects TRBV7-3 to TRBJ2-2; D is possibly TRBD1 (5 bases). Trimming shortened V by 0 bases and J by 6 bases, and 14 bases separated the two germline ends. The CDR3 has 16 residues. Germline CDR1 reads SGHTA; CDR2 reads FQGTGA. The CDR3 nucleotides are TGTGCCAGCAGCTTAACCGGCAGGGTGAGCCCCGGGGAGCTGTTTTTT. Amino acid sequence: CASSLTGRVSPGELFF.

This clone was seen a handful of times. The rearrangement links TRBV5-1 to TRBJ2-7, with D unresolved. The germline V and J ends were trimmed by 1 base and 8 bases, with 16 bases remaining between them. The V gene's germline CDR1 is SGHRS and CDR2 YFSETQ. The CDR3 has 14 residues. The CDR3 nucleotides read TGCGCCAGCAGCTTGCAAGCCGGCGGAGTCCAGCAGTACTTC. Amino acids: CASSLQAGGVQQYF.

This clone was recorded only once. This chain connects TRBV3-1 (or the pseudogene TRBV3-2) to TRBJ1-5; 8 bases map to TRBD1. Per germline, CDR1 LGHDT and CDR2 YNNKEL (reference sequence). CDR3 size: 16 residues. J was trimmed by 3 bases and V by 1 base; bases with no gene match: 5. CDR3 amino acids: CASSQGTGFANQPQHF. For the CDR3, the DNA is TGTGCCAGCAGCCAAGGGACAGGGTTTGCCAATCAGCCCCAGCATTTT.

V usage is TRBV27 and J usage is TRBJ2-6; a possible D gene is TRBD1 (5 bases). Germline CDR1 MNHEY, CDR2 SMNVEV (reference sequence). V was shortened by 7 bases and J by 4 bases, with 8 bases between the two germline ends. CDR3 length equals 13 residues. The CDR3 spells CASKGSGANVLTF. CDR3 coding DNA: TGTGCCAGCAAGGGGTCCGGGGCCAACGTCCTGACTTTC.

V is TRBV7-9 and J is TRBJ1-1, with TRBD1 matching over 7 bases. This CDR3 has 16 amino acids. V shed 3 bases and J 6 bases; nucleotides not matched to a gene: 13. Germline loops: CDR1 SEHNR, CDR2 FQNEAQ (reference sequence). The CDR3 is CASSLRWATGYPEAFF. As DNA, the CDR3 is TGTGCCAGCAGCTTGCGATGGGCGACAGGGTATCCTGAAGCTTTCTTT.

J is TRBJ2-3 and V is TRBV28; TRBD2 matches 7 bases. This CDR3 spans 16 amino acids. With V trimmed by 6 bases and J by 1 base, 10 bases remained unmatched. Germline V lookup: CDR1 MDHEN, CDR2 SYDVKM. The CDR3 region is CASRPSGVSRTDTQYF. In nucleotides, the CDR3 is TGTGCCAGCAGACCTAGCGGCGTGTCACGCACAGATACGCAGTATTTT.

The chain is built from TRBV5-1 and TRBJ1-2; TRBD1 matches 8 bases. This CDR3 is built from 13 residues. With 4 bases clipped from V and 3 bases from J, the junction kept 2 bases outside the gene matches. Germline CDR1 and CDR2: SGHRS and YFSETQ. The DNA of the CDR3 is TGCGCCAGCAGCATGGACAGGGACTATGGCTACACCTTC. It is translated as CASSMDRDYGYTF.

The chain combines TRBV3-1 (or the pseudogene TRBV3-2) with TRBJ2-4, with 10 bases lining up with TRBD2. The CDR3 contains 17 residues. CDR1 and CDR2 (germline): LGHDT, YNNKEL (reference sequence). V gave up 3 bases and J gave up 6 bases; unmatched junction bases: 11. CDR3 region: CASSQIGLAGDGNIQYF. For the CDR3, the DNA is TGTGCCAGCAGCCAGATCGGGCTAGCGGGGGACGGAAACATTCAGTACTTC.

V gene TRBV7-3 combines with J gene TRBJ1-4; 8 nucleotides agree with TRBD1. The CDR3 has 21 residues. V lost 10 bases to trimming and J lost 7 bases; unmatched junction nucleotides: 32. Germline V gene data show CDR1 as SGHTA and CDR2 as FQGTGA. The CDR3 DNA follows: TGTGCCAACCTAAACGCCCCAGGGGGCGAAGTGGCGGGCCTTATTACTGAAAAACTGTTTTTT. Its protein product is CANLNAPGGEVAGLITEKLFF.

The chain links TRBV15 to TRBJ1-1; 7 bases match TRBD1. The CDR3 totals 15 residues. Germline trimming cut 1 base from V and 4 bases from J; bases unmatched to any gene: 6. Germline CDR1 reads LNHNV; CDR2 reads YYDKDF (reference sequence). CDR3 DNA sequence: TGTGCCACCAGCAGAGGGTGGGCAGGGGGCACTGAAGCTTTCTTT. Translation gives CATSRGWAGGTEAFF. The full variable domain, completed using reference TRBV15 and TRBJ1-1, is DAMVIQNPRYQVTQFGKPVTLSCSQTLNHNVMYWYQQKSSQAPKLLFHYYDKDFNNEADTPDNFQSRRPNTSFCFLDIRSPGLGDTAMYLCATSRGWAGGTEAFFGQGTRLTVV.

This chain joins TRBV9 and TRBJ1-1; 7 nucleotides align to TRBD1. The V and J ends lost 0 bases and 3 bases, in that order; junction bases with no gene match: 5. The CDR3 runs 15 residues. CDR1 is SGDLS, CDR2 YYNGEE, per germline. The CDR3 region is CASSVEGTDDTEAFF. The CDR3 DNA follows: TGTGCCAGCAGCGTAGAGGGGACAGATGACACTGAAGCTTTCTTT.

DNA of the CDR3: TGTGCCAGCAGCTTGACCCGGGGGAACACTGAAGCTTTCTTT. Protein sequence: CASSLTRGNTEAFF. The chain carries TRBV2 and TRBJ1-1; no firm D call. Deletions cut 6 bases from V and 1 base from J, with 12 bases between. There are 14 residues in the CDR3. CDR1 and CDR2 (germline): SNHLY, FYNNEI.

The chain recombines TRBV7-5 with TRBJ1-6; the listed D gene, TRBD1, was not tested against the DNA. TRBV7-5 corresponds to a pseudogene. The CDR3 contains 18 residues. DNA for the CDR3: TGTGTCAGAAGCGCCTCACCAGGGGGCGCCCCCTATAATTCACCCCTCCACTTT. Amino acid sequence: CVRSASPGGAPYNSPLHF.

The V call is TRBV3-1 (or the pseudogene TRBV3-2), the J call TRBJ2-5, with D tentatively TRBD2 (6 bases). The ends were cut back, 0 bases at V and 2 bases at J, with 13 bases in the middle. The CDR3 loop spans 16 amino acids. Germline V gene lookup returns CDR1 LGHDT and CDR2 YNNKEL (reference sequence). Here the CDR3 reads CASSQDWSAGQETQYF. In DNA form, the CDR3 reads TGTGCCAGCAGCCAAGATTGGTCGGCGGGGCAAGAGACCCAGTACTTC.

This rearrangement joins TRBV3-1 (or the pseudogene TRBV3-2) to TRBJ2-2; possibly TRBD1 for D (5 bases). The germline gives CDR1 LGHDT, CDR2 YNNKEL (reference sequence). The CDR3 is 15 amino acids. Deletions cut 3 bases from V and 4 bases from J, with 12 bases between. The CDR3 region has the DNA TGTGCCAGCAGCCATAGGCCAGGGCCCACCGGGGAGCTGTTTTTT. It specifies CASSHRPGPTGELFF.

This chain joins TRBV9 and TRBJ1-1, with 8 bases aligning to TRBD1. Trimming cost V 0 bases and J 6 bases; bases outside gene matches: 10. CDR3 length: 16 residues. Germline V gene lookup returns CDR1 SGDLS and CDR2 YYNGEE. The CDR3 DNA follows: TGTGCCAGCAGCGTAGTCTCAGGGACAGGCGGCGCTGAAGCTTTCTTT. Protein sequence: CASSVVSGTGGAEAFF.

About this clone itself: Other DNA sequences within the sample encode an identical CDR3. The V gene is TRBV14, the J gene TRBJ2-7; D gene uncertain. CDR3 length equals 13 residues. CDR1 SGHDN and CDR2 FVKESK come from the germline V gene. V lost 4 bases and J lost 6, with 13 bases in between. The CDR3 is CASSPHESSEQYF. The CDR3 coding sequence is TGTGCCAGCAGCCCTCATGAAAGTAGCGAGCAGTACTTC.

The V and J genes are TRBV4-2 and TRBJ1-2; maybe TRBD1 (6 bases). The CDR3 totals 17 residues. Trimming pared 3 bases from V and 6 bases from J, leaving 23 bases between. The V gene's germline CDR1 is LGHNA and CDR2 YNFKEQ. The CDR3 DNA reads TGTGCCAGCAGCCAGGATCGGACAGTGTATTCCCTCGATGGCTACACCTTC. Amino acids: CASSQDRTVYSLDGYTF.